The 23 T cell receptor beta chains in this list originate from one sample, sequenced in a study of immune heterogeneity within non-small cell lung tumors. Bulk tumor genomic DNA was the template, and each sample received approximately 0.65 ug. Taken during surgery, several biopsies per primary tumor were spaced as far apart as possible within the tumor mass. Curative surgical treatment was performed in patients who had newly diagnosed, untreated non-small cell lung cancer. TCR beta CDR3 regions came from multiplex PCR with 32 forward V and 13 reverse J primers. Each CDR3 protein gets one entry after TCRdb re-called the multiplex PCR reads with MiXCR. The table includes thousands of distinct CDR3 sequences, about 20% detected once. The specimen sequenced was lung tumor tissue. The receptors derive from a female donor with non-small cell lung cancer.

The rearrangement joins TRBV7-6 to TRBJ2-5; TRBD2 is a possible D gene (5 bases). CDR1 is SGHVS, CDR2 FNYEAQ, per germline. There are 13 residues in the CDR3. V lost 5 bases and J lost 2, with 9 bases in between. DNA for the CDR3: TGTGCCAGCAGCCGAGGGAGACAAGAGACCCAGTACTTC. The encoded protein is CASSRGRQETQYF.

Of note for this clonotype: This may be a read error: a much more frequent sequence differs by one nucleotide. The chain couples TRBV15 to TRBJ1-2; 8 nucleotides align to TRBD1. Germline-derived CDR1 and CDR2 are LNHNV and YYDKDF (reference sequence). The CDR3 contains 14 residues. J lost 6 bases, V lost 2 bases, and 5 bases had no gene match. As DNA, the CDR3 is TGTGCCACCAGCAGAAGTCAGGGGGCGAATGGCTACACCTTC. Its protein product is CATSRSQGANGYTF.

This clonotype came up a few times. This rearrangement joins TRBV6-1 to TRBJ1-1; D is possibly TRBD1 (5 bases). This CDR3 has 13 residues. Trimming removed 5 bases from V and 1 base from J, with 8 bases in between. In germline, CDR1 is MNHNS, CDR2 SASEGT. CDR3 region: CASSTDTNTEAFF. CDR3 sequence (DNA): TGTGCCAGCAGTACGGACACGAACACTGAAGCTTTCTTT.

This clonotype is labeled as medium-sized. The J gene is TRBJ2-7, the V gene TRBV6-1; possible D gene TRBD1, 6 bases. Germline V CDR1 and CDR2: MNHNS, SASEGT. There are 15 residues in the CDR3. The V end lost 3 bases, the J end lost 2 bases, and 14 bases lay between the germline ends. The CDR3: CASSEAAGEAYEQYF. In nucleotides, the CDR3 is TGTGCCAGCAGTGAGGCGGCAGGGGAAGCCTACGAGCAGTACTTC.

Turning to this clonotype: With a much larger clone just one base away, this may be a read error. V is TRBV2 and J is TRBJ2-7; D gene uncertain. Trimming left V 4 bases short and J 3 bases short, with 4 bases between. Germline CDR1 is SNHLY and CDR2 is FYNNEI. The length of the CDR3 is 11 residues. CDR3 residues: CASSGGYEQYF. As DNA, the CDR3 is TGTGCCAGCAGTGGAGGCTACGAGCAGTACTTC.

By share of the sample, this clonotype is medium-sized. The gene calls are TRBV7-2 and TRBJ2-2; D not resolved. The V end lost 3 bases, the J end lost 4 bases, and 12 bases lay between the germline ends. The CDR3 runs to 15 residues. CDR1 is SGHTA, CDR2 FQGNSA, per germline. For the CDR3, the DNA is TGTGCCAGCAGCTTCGACGGATTCAGCACCGGGGAGCTGTTTTTT. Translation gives CASSFDGFSTGELFF.

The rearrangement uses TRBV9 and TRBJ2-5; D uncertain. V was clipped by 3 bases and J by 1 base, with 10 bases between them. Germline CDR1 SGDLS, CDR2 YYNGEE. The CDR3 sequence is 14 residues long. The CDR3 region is CASSAPWSQETQYF. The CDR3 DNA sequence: TGTGCCAGCAGCGCCCCTTGGAGCCAAGAGACCCAGTACTTC.

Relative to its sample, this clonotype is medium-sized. The CDR3 protein is CAIKVAGVYEQYF. CDR3 nucleotides: TGTGCCATCAAAGTGGCAGGGGTCTACGAGCAGTACTTC. V gene TRBV10-3 combines with J gene TRBJ2-7; D might be TRBD1 (6 bases). V dropped 7 bases and J dropped 3 bases, with 13 bases sitting between them. The CDR3 covers 13 residues. Germline CDR1 reads ENHRY; CDR2 reads SYGVKD.

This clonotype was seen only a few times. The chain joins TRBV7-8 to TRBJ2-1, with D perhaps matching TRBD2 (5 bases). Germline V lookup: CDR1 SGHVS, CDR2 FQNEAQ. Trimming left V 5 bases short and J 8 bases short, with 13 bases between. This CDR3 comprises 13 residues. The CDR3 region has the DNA TGTGCCAGCAGCCTTCCCACTAGGGATGAGCAGTTCTTC. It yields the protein CASSLPTRDEQFF. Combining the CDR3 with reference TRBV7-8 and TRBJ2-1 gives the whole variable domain GAGVSQSPRYKVAKRGQDVALRCDPISGHVSLFWYQQALGQGPEFLTYFQNEAQLDKSGLPSDRFFAERPEGSVSTLKIQRTQQEDSAVYLCASSLPTRDEQFFGPGTRLTVL.

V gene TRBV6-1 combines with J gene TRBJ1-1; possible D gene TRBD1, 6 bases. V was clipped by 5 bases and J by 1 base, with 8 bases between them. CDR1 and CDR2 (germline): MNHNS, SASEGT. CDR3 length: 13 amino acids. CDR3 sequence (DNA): TGTGCCAGCAGTACACAGGGGAACACTGAAGCTTTCTTT. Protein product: CASSTQGNTEAFF.

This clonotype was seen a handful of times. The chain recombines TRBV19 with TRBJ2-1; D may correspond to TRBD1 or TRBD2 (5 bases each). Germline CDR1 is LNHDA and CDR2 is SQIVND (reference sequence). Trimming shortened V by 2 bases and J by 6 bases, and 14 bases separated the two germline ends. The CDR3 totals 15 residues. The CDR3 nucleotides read TGTGCCAGTAGTATATTAAGGGACGGGGTCAATGAGCAGTTCTTC. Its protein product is CASSILRDGVNEQFF.

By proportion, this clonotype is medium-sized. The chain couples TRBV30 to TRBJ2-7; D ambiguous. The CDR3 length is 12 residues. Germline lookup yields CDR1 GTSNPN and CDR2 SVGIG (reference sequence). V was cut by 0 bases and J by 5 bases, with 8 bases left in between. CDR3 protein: CAWSVTVDEQYF. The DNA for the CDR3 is TGTGCCTGGAGTGTAACGGTGGACGAGCAGTACTTC.

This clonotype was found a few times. DNA for the CDR3: TGTGCCAGTAGCGTGAACCTGAACACTGAAGCTTTCTTT. It is translated as CASSVNLNTEAFF. This rearrangement joins TRBV19 to TRBJ1-1; D gene ambiguous. Germline loops: CDR1 LNHDA, CDR2 SQIVND (reference sequence). The CDR3 totals 13 residues. With 6 bases removed from V and 0 bases from J, the gap between germline ends came to 8 bases.

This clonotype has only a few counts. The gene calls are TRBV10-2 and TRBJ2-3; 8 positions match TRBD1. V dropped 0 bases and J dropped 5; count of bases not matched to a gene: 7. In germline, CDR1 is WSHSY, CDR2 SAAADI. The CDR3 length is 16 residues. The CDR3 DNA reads TGCGCCAGCAGTGAGTCTTTCGGGACAGGAATAGATACGCAGTATTTT. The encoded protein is CASSESFGTGIDTQYF.

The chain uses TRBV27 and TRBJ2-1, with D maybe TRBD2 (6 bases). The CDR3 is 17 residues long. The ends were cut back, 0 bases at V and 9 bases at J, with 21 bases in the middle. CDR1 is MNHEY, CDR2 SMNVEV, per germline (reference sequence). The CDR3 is CASSLSFRPGARGEQFF. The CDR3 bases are TGTGCCAGCAGTTTATCCTTCCGCCCTGGGGCGCGGGGTGAGCAGTTCTTC.

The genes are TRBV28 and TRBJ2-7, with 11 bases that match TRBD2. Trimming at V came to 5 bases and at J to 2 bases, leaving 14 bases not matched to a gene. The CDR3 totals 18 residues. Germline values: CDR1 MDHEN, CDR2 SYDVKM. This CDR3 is CASSLWSGLAGGTYEQYF. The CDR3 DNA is TGTGCCAGCAGTCTCTGGTCTGGGCTAGCGGGAGGAACCTACGAGCAGTACTTC.

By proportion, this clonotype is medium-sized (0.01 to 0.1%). The DNA for the CDR3 is TGCAGTGCTACCCCGCTTCGCTATGGCTACACCTTC. The encoded protein is CSATPLRYGYTF. The V gene is TRBV20-1, the J gene TRBJ1-2; D gene unclear. The V gene's germline CDR1 is DFQATT and CDR2 SNEGSKA (reference sequence). Trimming shortened V by 4 bases and J by 4 bases, and 10 bases separated the two germline ends. The CDR3 has 12 amino acids.

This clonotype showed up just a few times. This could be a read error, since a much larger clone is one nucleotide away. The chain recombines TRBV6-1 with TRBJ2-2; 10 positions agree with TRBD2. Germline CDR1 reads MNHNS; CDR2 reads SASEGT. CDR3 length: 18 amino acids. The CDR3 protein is CASRPGLAGVLDTWELFF. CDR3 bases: TGTGCCAGCAGGCCGGGGCTAGCGGGAGTTCTGGACACCTGGGAGCTGTTTTTT.

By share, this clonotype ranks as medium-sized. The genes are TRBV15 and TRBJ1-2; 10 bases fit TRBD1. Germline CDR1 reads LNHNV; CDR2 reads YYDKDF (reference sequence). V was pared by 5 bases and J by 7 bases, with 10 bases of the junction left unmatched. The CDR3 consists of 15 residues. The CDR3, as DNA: TGTGCCACCAGCGCCGAGGGGGGACAGGGGTTTGGCTACACCTTC. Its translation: CATSAEGGQGFGYTF.

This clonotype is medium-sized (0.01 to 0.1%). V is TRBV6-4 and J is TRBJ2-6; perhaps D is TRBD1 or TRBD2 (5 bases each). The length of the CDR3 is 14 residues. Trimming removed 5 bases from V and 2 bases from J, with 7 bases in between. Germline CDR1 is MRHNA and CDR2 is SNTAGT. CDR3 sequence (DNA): TGTGCCAGCAGTCCGGGGCCTGGGGCCAACGTCCTGACTTTC. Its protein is CASSPGPGANVLTF.

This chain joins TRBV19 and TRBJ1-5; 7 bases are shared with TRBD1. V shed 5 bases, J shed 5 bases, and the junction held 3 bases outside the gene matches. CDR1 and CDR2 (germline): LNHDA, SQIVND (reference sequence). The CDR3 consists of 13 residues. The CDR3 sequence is CASSGTADQPQHF. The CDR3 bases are TGTGCCAGTAGTGGGACAGCCGATCAGCCCCAGCATTTT.

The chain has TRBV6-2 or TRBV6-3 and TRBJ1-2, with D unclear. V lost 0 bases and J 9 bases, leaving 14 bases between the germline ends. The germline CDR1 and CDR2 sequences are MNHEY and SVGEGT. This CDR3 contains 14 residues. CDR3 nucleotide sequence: TGTGCCAGCAGTTACTCCCTCGGACGTGCTTGCTACACCTTC. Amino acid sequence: CASSYSLGRACYTF.

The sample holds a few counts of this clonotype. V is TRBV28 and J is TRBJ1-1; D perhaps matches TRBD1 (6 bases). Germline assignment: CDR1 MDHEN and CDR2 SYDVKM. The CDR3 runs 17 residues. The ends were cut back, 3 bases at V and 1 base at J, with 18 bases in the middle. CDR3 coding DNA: TGTGCCAGCAGTTTGGGTAACCAGGGGACCCCGAACACTGAAGCTTTCTTT. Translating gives CASSLGNQGTPNTEAFF.